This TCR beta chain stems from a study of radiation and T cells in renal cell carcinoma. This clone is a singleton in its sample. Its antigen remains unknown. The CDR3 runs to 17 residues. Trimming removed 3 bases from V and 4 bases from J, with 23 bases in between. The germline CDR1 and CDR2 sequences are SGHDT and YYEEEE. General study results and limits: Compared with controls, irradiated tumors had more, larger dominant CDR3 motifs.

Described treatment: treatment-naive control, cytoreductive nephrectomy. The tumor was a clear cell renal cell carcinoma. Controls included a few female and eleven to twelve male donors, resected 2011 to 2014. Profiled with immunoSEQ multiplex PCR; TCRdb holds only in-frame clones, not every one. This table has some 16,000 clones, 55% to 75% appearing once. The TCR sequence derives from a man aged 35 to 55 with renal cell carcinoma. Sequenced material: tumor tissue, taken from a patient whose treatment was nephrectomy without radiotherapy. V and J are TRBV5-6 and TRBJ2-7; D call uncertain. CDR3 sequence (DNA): TGTGCCAGCAGCTCACCTGACCCGAACAAACCGACTTACGAGCAGTACTTC. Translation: CASSSPDPNKPTYEQYF.